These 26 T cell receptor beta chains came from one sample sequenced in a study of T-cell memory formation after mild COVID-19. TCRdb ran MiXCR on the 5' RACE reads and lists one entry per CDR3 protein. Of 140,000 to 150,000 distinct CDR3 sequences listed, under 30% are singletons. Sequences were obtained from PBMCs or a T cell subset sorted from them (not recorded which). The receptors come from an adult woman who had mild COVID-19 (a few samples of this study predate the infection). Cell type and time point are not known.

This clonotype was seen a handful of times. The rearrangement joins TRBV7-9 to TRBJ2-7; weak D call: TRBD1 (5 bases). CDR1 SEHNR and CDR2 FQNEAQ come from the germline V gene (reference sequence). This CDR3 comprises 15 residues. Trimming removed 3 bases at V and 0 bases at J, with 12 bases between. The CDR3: CASSFSRASSYEQYF. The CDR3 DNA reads TGTGCCAGCAGCTTCTCCAGGGCCAGCTCCTACGAGCAGTACTTC.

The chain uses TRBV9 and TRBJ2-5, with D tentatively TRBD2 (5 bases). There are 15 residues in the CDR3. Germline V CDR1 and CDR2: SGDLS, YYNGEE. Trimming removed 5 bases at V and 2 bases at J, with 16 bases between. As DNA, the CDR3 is TGTGCCAGCAGTGTCGGAGCGGTATCACAAGAGACCCAGTACTTC. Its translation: CASSVGAVSQETQYF.

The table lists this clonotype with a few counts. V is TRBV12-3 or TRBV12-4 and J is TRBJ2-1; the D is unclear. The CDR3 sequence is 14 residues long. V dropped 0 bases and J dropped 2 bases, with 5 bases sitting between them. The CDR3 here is CASSLAGTYNEQFF. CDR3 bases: TGTGCCAGCAGTTTAGCTGGGACCTACAATGAGCAGTTCTTC.

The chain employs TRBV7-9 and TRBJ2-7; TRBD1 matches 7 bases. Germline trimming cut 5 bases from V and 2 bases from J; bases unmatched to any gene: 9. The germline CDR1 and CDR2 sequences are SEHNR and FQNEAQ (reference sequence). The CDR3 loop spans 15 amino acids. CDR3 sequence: CASSTGTEDPYEQYF. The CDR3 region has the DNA TGTGCCAGCAGCACCGGGACAGAGGACCCCTACGAGCAGTACTTC.

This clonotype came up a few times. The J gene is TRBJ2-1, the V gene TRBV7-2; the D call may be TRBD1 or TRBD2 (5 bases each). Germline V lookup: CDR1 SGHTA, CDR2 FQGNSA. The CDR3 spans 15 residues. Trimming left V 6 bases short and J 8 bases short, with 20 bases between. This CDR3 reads CASSAWAQGRDEQFF. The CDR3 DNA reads TGTGCCAGCAGTGCCTGGGCGCAGGGACGGGATGAGCAGTTCTTC.

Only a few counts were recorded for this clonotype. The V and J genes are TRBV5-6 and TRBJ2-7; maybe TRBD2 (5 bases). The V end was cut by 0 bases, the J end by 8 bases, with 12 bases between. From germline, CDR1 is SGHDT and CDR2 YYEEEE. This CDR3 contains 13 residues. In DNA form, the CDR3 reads TGTGCCAGCAGCTTGGGGCTAGCTCTACAGCAGTACTTC. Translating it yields CASSLGLALQQYF.

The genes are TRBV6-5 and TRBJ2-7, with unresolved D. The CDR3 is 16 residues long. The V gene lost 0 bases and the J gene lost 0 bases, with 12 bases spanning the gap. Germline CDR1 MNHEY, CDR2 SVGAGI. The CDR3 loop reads CASSYSSGLSSYEQYF. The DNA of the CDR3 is TGTGCCAGCAGTTACTCCTCTGGCCTTAGCTCCTACGAGCAGTACTTC.

In nucleotides, the CDR3 is TGTGCCAGCAGGTCACAAGGATACGAGCAGTACTTC. This translates into CASRSQGYEQYF. The chain joins TRBV5-6 to TRBJ2-7; D is unclear. Trimming left V 5 bases short and J 4 bases short, with 10 bases between. This CDR3 region has 12 residues. Per germline, CDR1 SGHDT and CDR2 YYEEEE.

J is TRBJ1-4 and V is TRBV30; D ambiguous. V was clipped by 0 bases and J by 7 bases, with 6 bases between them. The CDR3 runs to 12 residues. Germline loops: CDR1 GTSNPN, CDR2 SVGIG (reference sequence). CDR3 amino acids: CAWSVRSEKLFF. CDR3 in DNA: TGTGCCTGGAGTGTACGGAGTGAAAAACTGTTTTTT.

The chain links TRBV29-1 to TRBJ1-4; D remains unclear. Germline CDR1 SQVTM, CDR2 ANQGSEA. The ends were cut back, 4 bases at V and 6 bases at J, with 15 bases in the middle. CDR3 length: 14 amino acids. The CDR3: CSVAWVLGDEKLFF. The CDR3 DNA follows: TGCAGCGTTGCCTGGGTCCTCGGGGATGAAAAACTGTTTTTT.

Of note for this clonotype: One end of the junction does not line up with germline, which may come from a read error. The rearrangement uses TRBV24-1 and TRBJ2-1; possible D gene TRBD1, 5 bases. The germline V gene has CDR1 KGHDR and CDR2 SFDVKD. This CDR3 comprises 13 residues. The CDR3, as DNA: TGTGCCACCAGTGATTTGCGTCCAGGGCGCCCGGAGTTC. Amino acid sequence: CATSDLRPGRPEF.

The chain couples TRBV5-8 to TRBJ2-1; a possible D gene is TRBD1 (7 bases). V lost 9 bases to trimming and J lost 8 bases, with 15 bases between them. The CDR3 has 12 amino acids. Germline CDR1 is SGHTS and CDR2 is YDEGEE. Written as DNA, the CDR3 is TGTGCCACCGCGCGGAGGGGGCATGAGCAGTTCTTC. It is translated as CATARRGHEQFF.

The CDR3 region has the DNA TGTGCCAGCAGGACCAGTGGTGAAGCTTTCTTT. It is translated as CASRTSGEAFF. This sequence joins TRBV12-3 or TRBV12-4 and TRBJ1-1; no clear D gene. The V gene lost 6 bases and the J gene lost 7 bases, with 9 bases spanning the gap. CDR3 length equals 11 residues.

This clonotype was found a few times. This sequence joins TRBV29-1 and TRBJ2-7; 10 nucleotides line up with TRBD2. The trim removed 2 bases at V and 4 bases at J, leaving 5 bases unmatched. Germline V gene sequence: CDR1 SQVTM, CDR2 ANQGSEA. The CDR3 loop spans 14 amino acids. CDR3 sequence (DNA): TGCAGCGTTGAACTTCCTAGCGGGAGTTACGAGCAGTACTTC. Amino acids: CSVELPSGSYEQYF.

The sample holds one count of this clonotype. In nucleotides, the CDR3 is TGCGCCAGCAGTCCCCGGGGACTAGACACCGGGGAGCTGTTTTTT. Translation gives CASSPRGLDTGELFF. This chain uses TRBV23-1 with TRBJ2-2; 8 nucleotides agree with TRBD2. TRBV23-1 is an ORF, with its function uncertain. The V gene end was trimmed by 4 bases and the J gene end by 3 bases; junction bases not matched to a gene: 4. The CDR3 has 15 amino acids.

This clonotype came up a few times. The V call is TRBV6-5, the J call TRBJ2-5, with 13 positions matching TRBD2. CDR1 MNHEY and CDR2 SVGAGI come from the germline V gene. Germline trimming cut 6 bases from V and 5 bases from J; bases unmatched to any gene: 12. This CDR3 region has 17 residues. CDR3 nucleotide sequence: TGTGCCAGCAGCCCCGGACTAGCGGGAGTTTTGGGGGAGACCCAGTACTTC. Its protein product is CASSPGLAGVLGETQYF.

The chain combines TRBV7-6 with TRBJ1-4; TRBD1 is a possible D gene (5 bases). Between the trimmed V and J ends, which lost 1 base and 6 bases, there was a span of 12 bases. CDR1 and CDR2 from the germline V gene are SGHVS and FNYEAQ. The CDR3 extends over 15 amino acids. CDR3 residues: CASSLEAQTDEKLFF. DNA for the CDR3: TGTGCCAGCAGCTTAGAGGCCCAGACAGATGAAAAACTGTTTTTT.

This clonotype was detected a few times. CDR3 region: CASSLPTGLYGYTF. DNA of the CDR3: TGTGCCAGCAGCCTACCCACAGGGCTCTATGGCTACACCTTC. The rearrangement uses TRBV5-8 and TRBJ1-2; maybe TRBD1 (6 bases). The germline V gene has CDR1 SGHTS and CDR2 YDEGEE. V lost 4 bases and J lost 4, with 14 bases in between. The CDR3 loop spans 14 amino acids.

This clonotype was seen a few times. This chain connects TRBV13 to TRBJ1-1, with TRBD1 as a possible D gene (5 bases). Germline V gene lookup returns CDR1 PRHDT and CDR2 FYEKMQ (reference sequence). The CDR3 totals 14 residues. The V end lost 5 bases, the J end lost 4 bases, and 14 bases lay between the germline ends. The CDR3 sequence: CASSVTGGGTEAFF. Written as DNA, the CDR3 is TGTGCCAGCAGCGTCACGGGGGGGGGCACTGAAGCTTTCTTT.

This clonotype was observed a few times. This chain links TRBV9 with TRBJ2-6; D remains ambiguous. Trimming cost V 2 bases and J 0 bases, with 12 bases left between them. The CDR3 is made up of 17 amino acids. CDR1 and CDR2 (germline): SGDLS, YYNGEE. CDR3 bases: TGTGCCAGCAGCGTCACCCGACGGAGCTCTGGGGCCAACGTCCTGACTTTC. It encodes CASSVTRRSSGANVLTF. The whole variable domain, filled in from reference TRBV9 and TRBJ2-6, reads DSGVTQTPKHLITATGQRVTLRCSPRSGDLSVYWYQQSLDQGLQFLIQYYNGEERAKGNILERFSAQQFPDLHSELNLSSLELGDSALYFCASSVTRRSSGANVLTFGAGSRLTVL.

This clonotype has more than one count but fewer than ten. The CDR3 is CASSWPPEGGYTGELFF. CDR3 nucleotides: TGTGCCAGCAGCTGGCCCCCTGAGGGGGGCTACACCGGGGAGCTGTTTTTT. The chain combines TRBV11-2 with TRBJ2-2; D could derive from TRBD1 or TRBD2 (6 bases each). V gave up 4 bases and J gave up 3 bases, with 18 bases separating them. Germline V gives CDR1 SGHAT, CDR2 FQNNGV. The CDR3 length is 17 residues.

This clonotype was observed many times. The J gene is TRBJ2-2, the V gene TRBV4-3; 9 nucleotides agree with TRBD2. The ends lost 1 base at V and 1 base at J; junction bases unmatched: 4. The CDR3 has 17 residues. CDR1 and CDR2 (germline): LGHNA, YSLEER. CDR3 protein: CASSQGFSGRNTGELFF. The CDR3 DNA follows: TGCGCCAGCAGCCAAGGCTTTAGCGGGAGGAACACCGGGGAGCTGTTTTTT.

CDR3 residues: CASSSWEPRDRRNTEAFF. CDR3 bases: TGTGCCAGCAGTTCATGGGAACCTCGGGACAGACGGAACACTGAAGCTTTCTTT. The rearrangement links TRBV6-5 to TRBJ1-1, with 7 bases matching TRBD1. There are 18 residues in the CDR3. V shed 4 bases and J 1 base; nucleotides not matched to a gene: 15. Germline V gene sequence: CDR1 MNHEY, CDR2 SVGAGI.

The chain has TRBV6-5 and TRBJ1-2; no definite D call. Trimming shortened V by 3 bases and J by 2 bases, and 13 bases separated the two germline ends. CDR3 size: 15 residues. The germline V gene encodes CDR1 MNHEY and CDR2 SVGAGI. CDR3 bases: TGTGCCAGCAGTTATGAAGCCCGAGCCAACTATGGCTACACCTTC. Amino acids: CASSYEARANYGYTF.

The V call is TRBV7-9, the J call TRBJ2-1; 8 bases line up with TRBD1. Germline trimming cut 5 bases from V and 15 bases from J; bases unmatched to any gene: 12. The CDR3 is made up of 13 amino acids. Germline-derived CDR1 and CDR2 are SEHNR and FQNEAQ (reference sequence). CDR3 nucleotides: TGTGCCAGCAGCCATCGGACAGGGCCAGTTCTGTTCTTC. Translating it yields CASSHRTGPVLFF.

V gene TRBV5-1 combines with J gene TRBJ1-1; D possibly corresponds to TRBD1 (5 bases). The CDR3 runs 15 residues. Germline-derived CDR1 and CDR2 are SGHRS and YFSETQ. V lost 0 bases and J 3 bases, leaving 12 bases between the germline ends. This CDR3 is CASSLASTGDTEAFF. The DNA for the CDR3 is TGCGCCAGCAGCTTGGCCTCGACGGGGGACACTGAAGCTTTCTTT.